Listed here are 26 T cell receptor beta chains from one sample, sequenced in a study of cytomegalovirus exposure and HLA in healthy donors. With 60 Vbeta and 13 Jbeta primers, the PCR was carried out. Clones were read by immunoSEQ multiplex PCR, and TCRdb kept only the in-frame ones, dropping some. The table has 77,000 or so clones, approximately 71% seen once. Sequenced: PBMCs. Receptors were obtained from a woman in her thirties or forties in good health and CMV-seronegative.

V is TRBV4-1 and J is TRBJ2-3, with 8 bases aligning to TRBD2. Unmatched junction bases numbered 6, after V lost 4 bases and J lost 0 bases. Germline CDR1 is MGHRA and CDR2 is YSYEKL. The CDR3 length is 16 residues. CDR3 residues: CASSPVGGASTDTQYF. The CDR3 bases are TGCGCCAGCAGCCCCGTCGGGGGGGCCAGCACAGATACGCAGTATTTT.

V usage is TRBV29-1 and J usage is TRBJ2-1; a weak D match, TRBD1 (6 bases). The CDR3 contains 17 residues. Germline CDR1 SQVTM, CDR2 ANQGSEA. V shed 0 bases and J shed 1 base, with 16 bases lying between them. The CDR3 sequence: CSVEDLTGFRSYNEQFF. The CDR3 bases are TGCAGCGTTGAAGATCTTACAGGGTTTAGGTCCTACAATGAGCAGTTCTTC.

DNA for the CDR3: TGTGCCAGCAGCTTACTAGCGGGGGGCACAGATACGCAGTATTTT. The encoded protein is CASSLLAGGTDTQYF. The V and J genes are TRBV7-8 and TRBJ2-3; 10 bases fit TRBD2. The CDR3 sequence is 15 residues long. V gave up 2 bases and J gave up 1 base; unmatched junction bases: 0. Germline loops: CDR1 SGHVS, CDR2 FQNEAQ.

The chain carries TRBV4-1 and TRBJ2-5; a possible D gene is TRBD2 (6 bases). Germline values: CDR1 MGHRA, CDR2 YSYEKL. This CDR3 contains 15 residues. With 1 base removed from V and 5 bases from J, the gap between germline ends came to 14 bases. CDR3 region: CASSQGVGGYETQYF. The CDR3 DNA is TGCGCCAGCAGCCAAGGTGTGGGGGGTTATGAGACCCAGTACTTC.

The gene calls are TRBV10-3 and TRBJ2-3; the match to TRBD2 covers 10 bases. Germline assignment: CDR1 ENHRY and CDR2 SYGVKD. The CDR3 consists of 16 residues. Trimming at V came to 4 bases and at J to 5 bases, leaving 9 bases not matched to a gene. The DNA of the CDR3 is TGTGCCATCAGTGTGGCAAGCGGGGGGGCCGGAGATACGCAGTATTTT. Residues: CAISVASGGAGDTQYF.

The chain couples TRBV5-1 to TRBJ2-5; D is unresolved. The CDR3 contains 11 residues. CDR1 and CDR2 from the germline V gene are SGHRS and YFSETQ. V gave up 2 bases and J gave up 6 bases, with 5 bases separating them. The chain's CDR3 is CASSFSQTQYF. DNA for the CDR3: TGCGCCAGCAGCTTCTCCCAGACCCAGTACTTC.

This clone was detected once. V and J are TRBV7-2 and TRBJ2-1, with 7 positions matching TRBD2. The ends lost 2 bases at V and 8 bases at J; junction bases unmatched: 3. CDR3 size: 13 residues. Germline V gene lookup returns CDR1 SGHTA and CDR2 FQGNSA. In DNA form, the CDR3 reads TGTGCCAGCAGCTTACCGGGAGGAGATGAGCAGTTCTTC. It encodes CASSLPGGDEQFF.

This clone was seen more than once but under ten times. This chain uses TRBV4-3 with TRBJ2-1, with D possibly being TRBD1 (5 bases). V was trimmed by 0 bases and J by 3 bases, leaving 12 bases between them. Germline CDR1 and CDR2: LGHNA and YSLEER. The CDR3 is 16 amino acids. CDR3 bases: TGCGCCAGCAGCCAAGATGCGAGACAGTTCTACAATGAGCAGTTCTTC. Protein sequence: CASSQDARQFYNEQFF.

The CDR3 reads CASSSAGDQETQYF. CDR3 sequence (DNA): TGTGCCAGCAGCTCCGCAGGGGACCAAGAGACCCAGTACTTC. The chain links TRBV7-9 to TRBJ2-5; weak D call: TRBD1 (6 bases). Germline assignment: CDR1 SEHNR and CDR2 FQNEAQ (reference sequence). The CDR3 runs to 14 residues. V lost 4 bases and J 0 bases, leaving 9 bases between the germline ends.

The V call is TRBV2, the J call TRBJ1-1; tentatively, D is TRBD1 (6 bases). Per germline, CDR1 SNHLY and CDR2 FYNNEI. Deletions cut 2 bases from V and 3 bases from J, with 19 bases between. This CDR3 is 17 amino acids long. The CDR3 DNA is TGTGCCAGCAGTGAACGGGGACTGGGGGGGCCCTACACTGAAGCTTTCTTT. As protein: CASSERGLGGPYTEAFF. Based on the CDR3 plus reference TRBV2 and TRBJ1-1, the full variable domain is EPEVTQTPSHQVTQMGQEVILRCVPISNHLYFYWYRQILGQKVEFLVSFYNNEISEKSEIFDDQFSVERPDGSNFTLKIRSTKLEDSAMYFCASSERGLGGPYTEAFFGQGTRLTVV.

J is TRBJ2-7 and V is TRBV29-1; TRBD1 matches 11 bases. This CDR3 spans 16 amino acids. Unmatched junction bases numbered 16, after V lost 3 bases and J lost 9 bases. Germline V gene lookup returns CDR1 SQVTM and CDR2 ANQGSEA. The CDR3 reads CSVDSGQGVIKSGQYF. CDR3 sequence (DNA): TGCAGCGTTGATTCGGGACAGGGGGTAATCAAATCGGGGCAGTACTTC.

CDR3 DNA: TGTGCCAGCAGCTGGTGGACAGGGCCCACAGATACGCAGTATTTT. Translation gives CASSWWTGPTDTQYF. This sequence joins TRBV5-8 and TRBJ2-3, with 8 bases matching TRBD1. This CDR3 is 15 amino acids long. The trim removed 3 bases at V and 2 bases at J, leaving 5 bases unmatched. CDR1 is SGHTS and CDR2 is YDEGEE in the germline V gene. The full variable domain, with the rest looked up from reference TRBV5-8 and TRBJ2-3, is EAGVTQSPTHLIKTRGQQATLRCSPISGHTSVYWYQQALGLGLQFLLWYDEGEERNRGNFPPRFSGRQFPNYSSELNVNALELEDSALYLCASSWWTGPTDTQYFGPGTRLTVL.

The CDR3 bases are TGTGCCAGCAGTGAAACCGGGGGGGGGACTCGGGGCTACACCTTC. The encoded protein is CASSETGGGTRGYTF. The chain recombines TRBV2 with TRBJ1-2, with D perhaps TRBD1 (5 bases). The length of the CDR3 is 15 residues. V was cut by 2 bases and J by 8 bases, with 18 bases left in between. Germline V gene lookup returns CDR1 SNHLY and CDR2 FYNNEI.

The V and J genes are TRBV10-3 and TRBJ2-7, with D possibly TRBD2 on 5 matching bases. Trimming left V 2 bases short and J 3 bases short, with 26 bases between. The CDR3 sequence is 19 residues long. From germline, CDR1 is ENHRY and CDR2 SYGVKD. The CDR3 is CAISETPARLRTGIYEQYF. CDR3 nucleotide sequence: TGTGCCATCAGTGAGACCCCTGCCCGGCTGAGGACGGGAATCTACGAGCAGTACTTC.

V and J are TRBV5-4 and TRBJ2-7; 9 bases agree with TRBD2. Germline assignment: CDR1 SGHNT and CDR2 YYREEE (reference sequence). The V gene end was trimmed by 0 bases and the J gene end by 3 bases; junction bases not matched to a gene: 7. The CDR3 is made up of 16 amino acids. In nucleotides, the CDR3 is TGTGCCAGCAGCTTGGAGGGGGGCGGGGGGGTCTACGAGCAGTACTTC. This gives the protein CASSLEGGGGVYEQYF.

J is TRBJ2-5 and V is TRBV6-8, with 7 positions matching TRBD1. Judging by the DNA end, TRBJ2-7 fits better; the J call may be wrong. The CDR3 contains 13 residues. Germline V gene lookup returns CDR1 MNHGY and CDR2 SAAAGT. CDR3 nucleotides: TGTGCCAGCAGTCGGGACAGACCCTACGAGCAGTACTTC. Encoded protein: CASSRDRPYEQYF.

This clone has a single count. The chain employs TRBV30 and TRBJ2-2; the match to TRBD2 covers 14 bases. This CDR3 has 16 amino acids. V shed 3 bases, J shed 6 bases, and the junction held 6 bases outside the gene matches. Germline CDR1 GTSNPN, CDR2 SVGIG (reference sequence). CDR3 region: CAWSGTSGSLAGELFF. Here the CDR3 DNA reads TGTGCCTGGAGCGGGACTAGCGGGAGTTTGGCCGGGGAGCTGTTTTTT.

This chain links TRBV27 with TRBJ1-4, with 7 bases matching TRBD1. Trimming cost V 9 bases and J 4 bases; bases outside gene matches: 8. CDR1 and CDR2 (germline): MNHEY, SMNVEV (reference sequence). This CDR3 region has 14 residues. The CDR3 reads CASRRQGGNEKLFF. The DNA for the CDR3 is TGTGCCAGTCGGAGACAGGGTGGTAATGAAAAACTGTTTTTT.

The genes are TRBV5-1 and TRBJ1-5; TRBD1 matches at 12 bases. CDR3 length: 16 residues. The germline gives CDR1 SGHRS, CDR2 YFSETQ. The ends lost 4 bases at V and 4 bases at J; junction bases unmatched: 6. CDR3 region: CASSPGTGGSNQPQHF. CDR3 in DNA: TGCGCCAGCAGCCCAGGGACAGGGGGCAGTAATCAGCCCCAGCATTTT.

The CDR3 reads CASAGGPLSGANVLTF. The CDR3 bases are TGTGCCAGCGCGGGGGGCCCCCTCTCTGGGGCCAACGTCCTGACTTTC. The rearrangement joins TRBV2 to TRBJ2-6, with 8 nucleotides matching TRBD2. The CDR3 covers 16 residues. Germline V lookup: CDR1 SNHLY, CDR2 FYNNEI. After removal of 8 bases from V and 0 bases from J, the junction contained 6 bases not matched to a gene.

This chain links TRBV6-5 with TRBJ2-7; the match to TRBD1 covers 7 bases. From germline, CDR1 is MNHEY and CDR2 SVGAGI. The CDR3 extends over 15 amino acids. The V gene end was trimmed by 4 bases and the J gene end by 7 bases; junction bases not matched to a gene: 13. The CDR3 region has the DNA TGTGCCAGCAGTTTGGGACAGACCTACGGTTTAGAGCAGTACTTC. Protein: CASSLGQTYGLEQYF.

J is TRBJ1-4 and V is TRBV28; D remains unclear. The CDR3 covers 15 residues. The V and J ends lost 2 bases and 0 bases respectively, with 7 bases between them. Germline CDR1 is MDHEN and CDR2 is SYDVKM. The CDR3 DNA reads TGTGCCAGCAGTTTACCGGGAGCAACTAATGAAAAACTGTTTTTT. Translation: CASSLPGATNEKLFF. Full variable domain (rest looked up from reference TRBV28 and TRBJ1-4): DVKVTQSSRYLVKRTGEKVFLECVQDMDHENMFWYRQDPGLGLRLIYFSYDVKMKEKGDIPEGYSVSREKKERFSLILESASTNQTSMYLCASSLPGATNEKLFFGSGTQLSVL.

This clone was picked up a small number of times. This chain links TRBV28 with TRBJ1-1; 8 bases are a match to TRBD1. CDR1 and CDR2 (germline): MDHEN, SYDVKM. Losses at the gene ends were 4 bases for V and 5 bases for J; bases not matched to a gene: 6. The CDR3 sequence is 14 residues long. CDR3 sequence: CASSSSGGRTEAFF. CDR3 bases: TGTGCCAGCAGTTCCTCAGGGGGCAGGACTGAAGCTTTCTTT. The variable domain in full, with the rest retrieved from reference TRBV28 and TRBJ1-1, is DVKVTQSSRYLVKRTGEKVFLECVQDMDHENMFWYRQDPGLGLRLIYFSYDVKMKEKGDIPEGYSVSREKKERFSLILESASTNQTSMYLCASSSSGGRTEAFFGQGTRLTVV.

This clone turned up a few times. This chain connects TRBV9 to TRBJ2-7; D unresolved. The CDR3 is made up of 15 amino acids. Looked up from germline, CDR1 is SGDLS and CDR2 is YYNGEE. The V end lost 0 bases, the J end lost 3 bases, and 13 bases lay between the germline ends. Here the CDR3 DNA reads TGTGCCAGCAGCGTAGAGAGTACCTCCTACTACGAGCAGTACTTC. This codes for CASSVESTSYYEQYF.

V usage is TRBV19 and J usage is TRBJ1-1, with a weak D call TRBD1 (5 bases). The ends were cut back, 2 bases at V and 10 bases at J, with 20 bases in the middle. CDR1 and CDR2 (germline): LNHDA, SQIVND (reference sequence). This CDR3 has 15 amino acids. The CDR3 is CASSISGGPTAGAFF. The CDR3 DNA sequence: TGTGCCAGTAGTATAAGCGGGGGACCCACTGCGGGAGCTTTCTTT.

The chain combines TRBV2 with TRBJ1-3; no clear D. Germline V gene data show CDR1 as SNHLY and CDR2 as FYNNEI. The CDR3 extends over 14 amino acids. V lost 5 bases to trimming and J lost 2 bases, with 10 bases between them. The CDR3 sequence is CASSPLGAGNTIYF. In DNA form, the CDR3 reads TGTGCCAGCAGTCCCCTGGGCGCTGGAAACACCATATATTTT.